What follows describes a single T cell receptor beta chain. Its antigen is still unknown. The record originates from a study of CD8+ T cells in alopecia areata. Study as a whole: Treatment of the treated patients consisted of oral tofacitinib, 5 to 10 mg twice daily. Whole-study results and caveats: It was lesional scalp, especially alopecia totalis/universalis, that showed higher clonality than normal scalp.

Collected material from alopecia areata patients comprised lesional scalp punch biopsies and peripheral blood. Starting from PBMCs, sorting isolated CD4+ and CD8+ T cells. As the sequencing template, cDNA was produced by extracting RNA and reverse transcribing it. The assay was immunoSEQ multiplex PCR, and TCRdb's table has in-frame clones only and misses some. The sample lists approximately 91,000 clones, roughly two fifths occurring once. CDR3 length: 11 residues. Germline CDR1 reads DFQATT; CDR2 reads SNEGSKA (reference sequence). V lost 0 bases, J lost 4 bases, and 2 bases lay in between. V is TRBV20-1 and J is TRBJ2-3; D gene unclear. Specimen: CD4+ T cells sorted from blood. The receptor's source is a human donor with alopecia areata. Here the CDR3 reads CSAREADTQYF. CDR3 bases: TGCAGTGCTAGAGAGGCAGATACGCAGTATTTT.